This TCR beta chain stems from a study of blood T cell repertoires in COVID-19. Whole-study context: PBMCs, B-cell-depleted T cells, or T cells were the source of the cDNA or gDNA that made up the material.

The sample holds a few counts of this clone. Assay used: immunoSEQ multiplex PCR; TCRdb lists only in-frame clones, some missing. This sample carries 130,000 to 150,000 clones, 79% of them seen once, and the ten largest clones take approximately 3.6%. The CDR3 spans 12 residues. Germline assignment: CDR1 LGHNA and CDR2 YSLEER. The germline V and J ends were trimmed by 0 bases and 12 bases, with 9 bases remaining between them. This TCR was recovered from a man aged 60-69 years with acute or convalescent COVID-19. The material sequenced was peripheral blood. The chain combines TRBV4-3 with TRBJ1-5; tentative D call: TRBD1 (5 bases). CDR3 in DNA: TGCGCCAGCAGCCAAGATGGGGGGGGCCAGCATTTT. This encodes CASSQDGGGQHF.